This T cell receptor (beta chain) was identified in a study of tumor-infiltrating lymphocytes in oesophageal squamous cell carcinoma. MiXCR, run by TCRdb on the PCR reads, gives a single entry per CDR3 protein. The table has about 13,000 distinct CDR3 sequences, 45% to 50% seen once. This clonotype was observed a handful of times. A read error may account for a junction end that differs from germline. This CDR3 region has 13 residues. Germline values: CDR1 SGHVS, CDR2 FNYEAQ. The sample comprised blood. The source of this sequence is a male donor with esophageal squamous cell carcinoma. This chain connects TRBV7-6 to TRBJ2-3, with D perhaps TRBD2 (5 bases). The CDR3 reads CASSFGGSDTQYF. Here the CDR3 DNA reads TGTGCTAGCAGCTTCGGCGGGTCAGATACGCAGTATTTT.